A single sample is the source of the 2 T cell receptor beta chains below, sequenced in a study of blood T cell repertoires in COVID-19. Here immunoSEQ multiplex PCR was the method, and the copy in TCRdb shows in-frame clones only, minus some. The sample consists of about 140,000 clones, approximately 80% of them appearing once. Material for sequencing was peripheral blood. These TCRs come from a human donor in a cohort sampled during active COVID-19.

The rearrangement links TRBV4-1 to TRBJ2-3; 10 bases match TRBD2. The CDR3 loop spans 17 amino acids. Germline loops: CDR1 MGHRA, CDR2 YSYEKL. Trimming took 2 bases from V and 8 from J; bases not matched to a gene: 13. CDR3 DNA: TGCGCCAGCAGCCAACCGACTAGCGGGCGTGGGGGTGGTACGCAGTATTTT. Protein product: CASSQPTSGRGGGTQYF.

The chain is built from TRBV3-1 (or the pseudogene TRBV3-2) and TRBJ1-1, with D uncertain. The CDR3 has 13 residues. Trimming left V 4 bases short and J 1 base short, with 7 bases between. From germline, CDR1 is LGHDT and CDR2 YNNKEL (reference sequence). CDR3 residues: CASSRTGNTEAFF. The CDR3 DNA follows: TGTGCCAGCAGCCGAACTGGGAACACTGAAGCTTTCTTT.